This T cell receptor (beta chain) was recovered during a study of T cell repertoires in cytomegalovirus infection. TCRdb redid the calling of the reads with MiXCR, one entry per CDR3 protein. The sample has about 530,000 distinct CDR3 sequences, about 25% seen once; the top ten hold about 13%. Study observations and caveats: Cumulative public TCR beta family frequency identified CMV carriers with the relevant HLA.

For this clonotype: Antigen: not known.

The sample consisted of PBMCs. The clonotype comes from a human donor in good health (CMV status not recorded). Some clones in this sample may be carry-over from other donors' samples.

This CDR3 is CASSGNGVAGTEAFF. In DNA form, the CDR3 reads TGCGCCAGCAGCGGAAACGGGGTCGCCGGGACTGAAGCTTTCTTT. This sequence joins TRBV5-1 and TRBJ1-1; D is unresolved. The CDR3 is 15 residues long. CDR1 is SGHRS, CDR2 YFSETQ, per germline. Trimming took off 4 bases at V and 5 bases at J, with 18 bases between the two ends.